This T cell receptor (beta chain) was retrieved from a study of CD8 T cells in ankylosing spondylitis. Study results and limitations: A motif of eight highly homologous TCR beta variants was seen as apparently characteristic of ankylosing spondylitis blood.

Details on this clonotype: The antigen remains unidentified.

Making the TCR beta libraries involved quantitative 5'-RACE with molecular barcodes. TCRdb ran MiXCR on the 5' RACE reads and lists one entry per CDR3 protein. The table shows 340,000 or so distinct CDR3 sequences, with roughly 15% occurring only once. V was cut by 9 bases and J by 1 base, with 18 bases left in between. The CDR3 spans 15 residues. Material for sequencing was blood, either unsorted or a sorted T cell fraction (not recorded which). The V and J genes are TRBV12-3 or TRBV12-4 and TRBJ1-1; D perhaps matches TRBD1 (6 bases). The clonotype originates from a male donor with ankylosing spondylitis or in good health (not recorded which). The CDR3: CASTTLRGGNTEAFF. The CDR3 DNA reads as TGTGCCAGTACAACTCTAAGGGGGGGGAACACTGAAGCTTTCTTT.